This T cell receptor (beta chain) was recovered during a study of cytomegalovirus exposure and HLA in healthy donors. Turning to this clone: What it binds is not known. The CDR3 end shows no conserved phenylalanine or tryptophan, and so a read error is likely.

Per germline, CDR1 MNHEY and CDR2 SMNVEV (reference sequence). The CDR3 sequence is 15 residues long. V lost 5 bases, J lost 8 bases, and 7 bases stayed unmatched. 60 Vbeta and 13 Jbeta primers were used in PCR. Profiled with immunoSEQ multiplex PCR; TCRdb holds only in-frame clones, not every one. The sample gives approximately 98,000 clones, about 80% of which show up once; 11% is in the top ten. Study findings and constraints: Among immune exposure information, only CMV serostatus was available.

The rearrangement joins TRBV27 to TRBJ1-6, with TRBD1 identical over 9 bases. This receptor was identified in a man younger than 35 in good health and CMV-seropositive. Sequencing input: PBMCs. The CDR3 is CASSGWDRAYSPLHV. Written as DNA, the CDR3 is TGTGCCAGCAGTGGATGGGACAGGGCTTATTCACCCCTCCACGTT.